The 5 T cell receptor beta chains reported below all come from one sample, sequenced in a study of Graves' ophthalmopathy and Graves' hyperthyroidism. Transcripts of RNA were the source for amplifying TCR beta CDR3 regions. HTBI-primed RT-PCR formed the first round, and a multiplex PCR formed the second. One entry per CDR3 protein results from TCRdb running MiXCR on the multiplex PCR reads. Here the sample spans hundreds of thousands of distinct CDR3 sequences, under 15% being singletons. The sample consisted of blood. All receptors derive from a woman younger than 45 with Graves' ophthalmopathy.

Many counts were recorded for this clonotype. The CDR3 here is CASRTGSSYNSPLHF. The CDR3 nucleotides read TGTGCCAGCAGGACGGGAAGCTCCTATAATTCACCCCTCCACTTT. V usage is TRBV28 and J usage is TRBJ1-6; D remains unclear. The V end lost 6 bases, the J end lost 0 bases, and 9 bases lay between the germline ends. This CDR3 is built from 15 residues. Germline V gene sequence: CDR1 MDHEN, CDR2 SYDVKM.

The chain recombines TRBV27 with TRBJ1-6; 7 bases agree with TRBD1. Trimming removed 5 bases from V and 2 bases from J; junction bases left unmatched: 12. The CDR3 spans 18 residues. Germline V gene lookup returns CDR1 MNHEY and CDR2 SMNVEV (reference sequence). CDR3 residues: CASSQGLYRGTYNSPLHF. The CDR3 DNA is TGTGCCAGCAGTCAAGGACTTTACAGGGGAACCTATAATTCACCCCTCCACTTT.

This clonotype appeared a few times. This chain links TRBV3-1 with TRBJ1-1; TRBD1 is a possible D gene (5 bases). Per the germline V gene, CDR1 is LGHDT and CDR2 is YNNKEL (reference sequence). The CDR3 is 14 residues long. V lost 0 bases and J lost 7, with 12 bases in between. CDR3 amino acids: CASSQDFRALEAFF. Here the CDR3 DNA reads TGTGCCAGCAGCCAAGATTTCAGGGCCCTTGAAGCTTTCTTT.

This clonotype was picked up many times. The rearrangement uses TRBV20-1 and TRBJ2-7; D unresolved. CDR1 and CDR2 from the germline V gene are DFQATT and SNEGSKA (reference sequence). Trimming pared 0 bases from V and 2 bases from J, leaving 5 bases between. The CDR3 extends over 12 amino acids. The CDR3 loop reads CSARDPAYEQYF. DNA of the CDR3: TGCAGTGCTAGAGACCCCGCCTACGAGCAGTACTTC.

There are many counts of this clonotype. The chain uses TRBV6-1 and TRBJ2-5, with D uncertain. Trimming left V 0 bases short and J 5 bases short, with 4 bases between. Germline CDR1 reads MNHNS; CDR2 reads SASEGT. This CDR3 spans 12 amino acids. For the CDR3, the DNA is TGTGCCAGCAGTGAAGCGCCGGAGACCCAGTACTTC. This codes for CASSEAPETQYF.